These 17 T cell receptor beta chains share one sample of origin, sequenced in a study of CD8 T cells in Susac syndrome. The authors reverse transcribed about 0.45 to 1 ug RNA with random hexamers. Each CDR3 protein gets one entry after TCRdb re-called the immunoSEQ multiplex PCR reads with MiXCR. The sample lists about 280,000 distinct CDR3 sequences, approximately 81% seen once, with about 0.11% in the top ten. Sequencing was done on a sample of CD8+ T cells from PBMCs. These receptors originate from a human donor with multiple sclerosis.

This chain joins TRBV12-3 or TRBV12-4 and TRBJ2-3, with D unresolved. The CDR3 is made up of 11 amino acids. V was pared by 7 bases and J by 3 bases, with 5 bases between. CDR3 DNA sequence: TGTGCCAGCAAAGAAACAGATACGCAGTATTTT. Its protein is CASKETDTQYF.

This chain uses TRBV15 with TRBJ1-1, with a tentative D call TRBD1 (5 bases). CDR3 length: 13 residues. Trimming stripped 8 bases from V and 4 bases from J, with 14 bases between. In germline, CDR1 is LNHNV, CDR2 YYDKDF (reference sequence). As DNA, the CDR3 is TGTGCCACCGGGGCGGCGCGAGGCACTGAAGCTTTCTTT. Translated, it gives CATGAARGTEAFF.

CDR3 residues: CASSQDWRGLYGYTF. CDR3 nucleotides: TGTGCCAGCAGCCAAGACTGGCGGGGCCTCTATGGCTACACCTTC. The V and J genes are TRBV3-1 and TRBJ1-2; TRBD1 might be the D (5 bases). Trimming removed 0 bases at V and 4 bases at J, with 12 bases between. The CDR3 runs 15 residues. Germline V gives CDR1 LGHDT, CDR2 YNNKEL (reference sequence).

The chain joins TRBV5-1 to TRBJ2-7, with TRBD1 identical over 7 bases. Germline assignment: CDR1 SGHRS and CDR2 YFSETQ. This CDR3 is 14 amino acids long. V was clipped by 4 bases and J by 3 bases; unmatched bases: 7. This chain's CDR3 is CASSPPGQYYEQYF. In nucleotides, the CDR3 is TGCGCCAGCAGCCCGCCGGGACAGTACTACGAGCAGTACTTC.

The V gene is TRBV19, the J gene TRBJ1-2, with TRBD1 as a possible D gene (5 bases). Germline V gene data show CDR1 as LNHDA and CDR2 as SQIVND (reference sequence). The CDR3 contains 13 residues. Trimming cost V 6 bases and J 3 bases, with 11 bases left between them. The DNA for the CDR3 is TGTGCCAGTAGGGGGCTCCGGGACTATGGCTACACCTTC. Amino acids: CASRGLRDYGYTF.

The V gene is TRBV4-1, the J gene TRBJ1-1; D perhaps matches TRBD1 (6 bases). Germline CDR1 MGHRA, CDR2 YSYEKL. Trimming pared 4 bases from V and 7 bases from J, leaving 16 bases between. CDR3 size: 14 residues. This CDR3 reads CASSRVQGKDEAFF. The CDR3 DNA reads TGCGCCAGCAGCCGAGTACAGGGTAAAGATGAAGCTTTCTTT.

This clonotype was observed a few times. The V call is TRBV2, the J call TRBJ2-7, with a weak D call TRBD1 (5 bases). V was clipped by 6 bases and J by 6 bases, with 6 bases between them. The CDR3 extends over 10 amino acids. The germline V gene encodes CDR1 SNHLY and CDR2 FYNNEI. The CDR3 sequence: CASRGVEQYF. The CDR3 coding sequence is TGTGCCAGCAGAGGGGTCGAGCAGTACTTC.

This sequence joins TRBV27 and TRBJ1-1; no firm D call. Trimming removed 5 bases from V and 10 bases from J, with 14 bases in between. This CDR3 spans 12 amino acids. The V gene's germline CDR1 is MNHEY and CDR2 SMNVEV (reference sequence). The CDR3 bases are TGTGCCAGCAGTCCCCCGGGGAGGGTAGCTTTCTTT. Translation: CASSPPGRVAFF.

V is TRBV7-9 and J is TRBJ1-1; D uncertain. The CDR3 spans 16 residues. Trimming removed 0 bases from V and 0 bases from J, with 11 bases in between. Germline V CDR1 and CDR2: SEHNR, FQNEAQ (reference sequence). CDR3 protein: CASSLAVMGLNTEAFF. CDR3 sequence (DNA): TGTGCCAGCAGCTTAGCGGTGATGGGATTGAACACTGAAGCTTTCTTT. Complete variable domain (other parts from reference TRBV7-9 and TRBJ1-1): DTGVSQNPRHKITKRGQNVTFRCDPISEHNRLYWYRQTLGQGPEFLTYFQNEAQLEKSRLLSDRFSAERPKGSFSTLEIQRTEQGDSAMYLCASSLAVMGLNTEAFFGQGTRLTVV.

The rearrangement joins TRBV4-1 to TRBJ2-3; 10 nucleotides line up with TRBD2. The germline gives CDR1 MGHRA, CDR2 YSYEKL. V lost 2 bases to trimming and J lost 2 bases; unmatched junction nucleotides: 1. There are 15 residues in the CDR3. For the CDR3, the DNA is TGCGCCAGCAGCCAACTAGCGGGAGTCACAGATACGCAGTATTTT. It yields the protein CASSQLAGVTDTQYF.

This chain links TRBV2 with TRBJ2-2; no clear D gene. The CDR3 runs 13 residues. Per germline, CDR1 SNHLY and CDR2 FYNNEI. Trimming took off 8 bases at V and 1 base at J, with 8 bases between the two ends. DNA for the CDR3: TGTGCCAGCGCGACGGAGAACACCGGGGAGCTGTTTTTT. It encodes CASATENTGELFF. The whole variable domain, remainder taken from reference TRBV2 and TRBJ2-2, is EPEVTQTPSHQVTQMGQEVILRCVPISNHLYFYWYRQILGQKVEFLVSFYNNEISEKSEIFDDQFSVERPDGSNFTLKIRSTKLEDSAMYFCASATENTGELFFGEGSRLTVL.

This chain uses TRBV2 with TRBJ2-7; 10 nucleotides line up with TRBD1. Germline trimming cut 3 bases from V and 3 bases from J; bases unmatched to any gene: 5. The CDR3 has 15 residues. Germline assignment: CDR1 SNHLY and CDR2 FYNNEI. CDR3 residues: CASSEGQGTVYEQYF. The CDR3 DNA reads as TGTGCCAGCAGTGAGGGACAGGGGACGGTCTACGAGCAGTACTTC.

The rearrangement joins TRBV5-1 to TRBJ2-1; maybe TRBD1 (6 bases). V lost 6 bases and J lost 0, with 16 bases in between. The CDR3 is 16 amino acids. The germline V gene has CDR1 SGHRS and CDR2 YFSETQ. The CDR3 DNA follows: TGCGCCAGCACGATCAACAGGGCCAGCTCCTACAATGAGCAGTTCTTC. Amino acid sequence: CASTINRASSYNEQFF. Complete variable domain (other parts from reference TRBV5-1 and TRBJ2-1): KAGVTQTPRYLIKTRGQQVTLSCSPISGHRSVSWYQQTPGQGLQFLFEYFSETQRNKGNFPGRFSGRQFSNSRSEMNVSTLELGDSALYLCASTINRASSYNEQFFGPGTRLTVL.

The chain has TRBV4-1 and TRBJ2-1, with D tentatively TRBD1 (5 bases). V was pared by 7 bases and J by 9 bases, with 22 bases between. The CDR3 has 15 residues. CDR1 is MGHRA and CDR2 is YSYEKL in the germline V gene. The CDR3 reads CASNYGTGATREQFF. The CDR3 nucleotides are TGCGCCAGCAACTACGGAACAGGAGCGACGCGTGAGCAGTTCTTC.

The V gene is TRBV2, the J gene TRBJ1-1; possible D gene TRBD1, 5 bases. CDR1 and CDR2 (germline): SNHLY, FYNNEI. V was pared by 6 bases and J by 4 bases, with 15 bases between. The CDR3 covers 14 residues. This CDR3 is CASRRVGDGTEAFF. The CDR3 coding sequence is TGTGCCAGCAGGAGGGTTGGGGACGGCACTGAAGCTTTCTTT.

The chain couples TRBV4-2 to TRBJ1-2; the match to TRBD1 covers 8 bases. The J segment lost 5 bases and the V segment lost 3 bases, leaving 8 bases of the junction unmatched. This CDR3 has 15 amino acids. Germline V gives CDR1 LGHNA, CDR2 YNFKEQ. The CDR3 reads CASSQTGDGEYGYTF. The CDR3 nucleotides read TGTGCCAGCAGCCAGACAGGGGATGGGGAGTATGGCTACACCTTC.

The CDR3 here is CASSLGQGLTGELFF. CDR3 in DNA: TGTGCCAGCAGTTTGGGACAGGGGCTGACCGGGGAGCTGTTTTTT. This chain connects TRBV12-3 or TRBV12-4 to TRBJ2-2; 10 bases are shared with TRBD1. Germline trimming cut 3 bases from V and 5 bases from J; bases unmatched to any gene: 3. The CDR3 is made up of 15 amino acids.